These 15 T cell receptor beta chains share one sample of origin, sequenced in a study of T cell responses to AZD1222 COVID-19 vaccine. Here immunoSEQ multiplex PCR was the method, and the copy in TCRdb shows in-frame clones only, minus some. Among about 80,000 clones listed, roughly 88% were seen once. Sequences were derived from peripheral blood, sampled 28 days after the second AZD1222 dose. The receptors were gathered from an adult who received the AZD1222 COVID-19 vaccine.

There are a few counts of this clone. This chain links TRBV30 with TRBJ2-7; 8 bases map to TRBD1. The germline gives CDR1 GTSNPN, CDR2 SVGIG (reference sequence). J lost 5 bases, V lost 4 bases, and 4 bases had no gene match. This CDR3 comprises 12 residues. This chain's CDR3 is CAWKQGVHEQYF. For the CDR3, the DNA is TGTGCCTGGAAACAGGGGGTACACGAGCAGTACTTC. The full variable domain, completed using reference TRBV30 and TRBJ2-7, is SQTIHQWPATLVQPVGSPLSLECTVEGTSNPNLYWYRQAAGRGLQLLFYSVGIGQISSEVPQNLSASRPQDRQFILSSKKLLLSDSGFYLCAWKQGVHEQYFGPGTRLTVT.

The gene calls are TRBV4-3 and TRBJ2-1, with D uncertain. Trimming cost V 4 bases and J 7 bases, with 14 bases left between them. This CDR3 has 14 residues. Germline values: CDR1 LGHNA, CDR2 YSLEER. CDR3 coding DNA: TGCGCCAGCAGCCGAGACACCTCAAGGAATGAGCAGTTCTTC. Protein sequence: CASSRDTSRNEQFF.

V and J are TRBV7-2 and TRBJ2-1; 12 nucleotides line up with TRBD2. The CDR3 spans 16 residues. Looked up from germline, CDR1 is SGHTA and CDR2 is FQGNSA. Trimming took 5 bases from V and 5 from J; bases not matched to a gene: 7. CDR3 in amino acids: CASSTRTSGINNEQFF. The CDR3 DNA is TGTGCCAGCAGCACCCGGACTAGCGGGATAAACAATGAGCAGTTCTTC.

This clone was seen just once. The CDR3 is CASSVARGRRETQYF. Written as DNA, the CDR3 is TGTGCCAGCAGCGTCGCAAGGGGGCGTAGGGAGACCCAGTACTTC. The chain carries TRBV28 and TRBJ2-5; TRBD1 matches at 7 bases. Germline loops: CDR1 MDHEN, CDR2 SYDVKM. V lost 6 bases to trimming and J lost 5 bases; unmatched junction nucleotides: 12. The length of the CDR3 is 15 residues.

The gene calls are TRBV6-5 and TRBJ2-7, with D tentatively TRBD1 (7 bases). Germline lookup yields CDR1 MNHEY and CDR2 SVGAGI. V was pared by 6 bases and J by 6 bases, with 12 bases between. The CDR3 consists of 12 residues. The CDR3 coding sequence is TGTGCCAGCAGGGAGGGGGCGTCCGAGCAGTACTTC. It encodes CASREGASEQYF.

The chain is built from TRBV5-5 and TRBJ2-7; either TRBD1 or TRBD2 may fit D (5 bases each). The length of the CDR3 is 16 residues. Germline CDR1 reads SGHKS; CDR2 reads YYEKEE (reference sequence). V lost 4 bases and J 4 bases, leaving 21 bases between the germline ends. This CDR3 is CASSRGRGDRPYEQYF. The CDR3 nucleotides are TGTGCCAGCAGCCGAGGTCGAGGGGATAGGCCTTACGAGCAGTACTTC.

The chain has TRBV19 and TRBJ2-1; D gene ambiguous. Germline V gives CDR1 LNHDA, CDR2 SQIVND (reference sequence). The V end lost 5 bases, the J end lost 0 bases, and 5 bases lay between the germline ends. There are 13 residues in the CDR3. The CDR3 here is CASSLDSYNEQFF. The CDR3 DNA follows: TGTGCCAGTAGTCTCGACTCCTACAATGAGCAGTTCTTC.

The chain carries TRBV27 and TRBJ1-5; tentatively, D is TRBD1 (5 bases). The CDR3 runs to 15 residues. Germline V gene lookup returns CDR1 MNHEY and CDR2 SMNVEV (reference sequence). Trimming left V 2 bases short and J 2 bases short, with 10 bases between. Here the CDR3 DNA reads TGTGCCAGCAGTTTAAGCTGGGACGGCAATCAGCCCCAGCATTTT. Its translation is CASSLSWDGNQPQHF.

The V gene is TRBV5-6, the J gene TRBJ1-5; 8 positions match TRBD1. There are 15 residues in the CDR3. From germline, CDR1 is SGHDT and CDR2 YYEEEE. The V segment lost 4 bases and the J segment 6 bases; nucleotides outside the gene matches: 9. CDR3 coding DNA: TGTGCCAGCAGCAGCCTGGACAGGGCGTCTCAGCCCCAGCATTTT. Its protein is CASSSLDRASQPQHF.

The CDR3 DNA sequence: TGTGCCAGCAGTTACTCGAGGGGCGCGAACACCGGGGAGCTGTTTTTT. Protein product: CASSYSRGANTGELFF. This chain connects TRBV6-2 or TRBV6-3 to TRBJ2-2; tentatively, D is TRBD1 or TRBD2 (5 bases each). Germline loops: CDR1 MNHEY, CDR2 SVGEGT. V lost 0 bases and J 0 bases, leaving 8 bases between the germline ends. This CDR3 contains 16 residues.

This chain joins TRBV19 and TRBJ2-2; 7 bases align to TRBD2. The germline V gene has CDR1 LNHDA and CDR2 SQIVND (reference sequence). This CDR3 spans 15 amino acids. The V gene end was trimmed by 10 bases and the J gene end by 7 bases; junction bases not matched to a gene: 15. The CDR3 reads CATRPAGEGVGELFF. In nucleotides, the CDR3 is TGTGCCACCAGGCCGGCGGGGGAGGGAGTCGGGGAGCTGTTTTTT. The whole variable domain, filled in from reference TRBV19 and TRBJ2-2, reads DGGITQSPKYLFRKEGQNVTLSCEQNLNHDAMYWYRQDPGQGLRLIYYSQIVNDFQKGDIAEGYSVSREKKESFPLTVTSAQKNPTAFYLCATRPAGEGVGELFFGEGSRLTVL.

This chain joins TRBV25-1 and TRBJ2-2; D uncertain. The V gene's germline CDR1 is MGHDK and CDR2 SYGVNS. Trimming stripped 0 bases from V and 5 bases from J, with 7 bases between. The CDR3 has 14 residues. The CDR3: CASSEYAATGELFF. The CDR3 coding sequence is TGTGCCAGCAGTGAATACGCAGCTACCGGGGAGCTGTTTTTT.

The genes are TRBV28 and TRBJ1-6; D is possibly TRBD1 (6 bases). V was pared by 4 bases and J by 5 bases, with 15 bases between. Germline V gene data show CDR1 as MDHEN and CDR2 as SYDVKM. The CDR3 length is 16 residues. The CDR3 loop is CASSSYGGADNSPLHF. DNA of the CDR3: TGTGCCAGCAGTTCCTACGGGGGGGCGGATAATTCACCCCTCCACTTT.

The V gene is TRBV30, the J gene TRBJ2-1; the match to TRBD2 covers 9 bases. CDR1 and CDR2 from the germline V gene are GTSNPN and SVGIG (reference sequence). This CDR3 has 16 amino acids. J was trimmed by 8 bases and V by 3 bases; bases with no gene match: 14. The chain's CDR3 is CAWRDRGLAGFHEQFF. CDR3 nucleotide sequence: TGTGCCTGGAGGGACCGGGGTCTAGCGGGATTTCATGAGCAGTTCTTC.

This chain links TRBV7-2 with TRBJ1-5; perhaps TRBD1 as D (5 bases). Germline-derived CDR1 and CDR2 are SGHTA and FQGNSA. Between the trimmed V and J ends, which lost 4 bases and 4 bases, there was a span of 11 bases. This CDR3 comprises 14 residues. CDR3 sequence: CASSWGPQNQPQHF. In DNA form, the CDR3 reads TGTGCCAGCAGCTGGGGACCACAGAATCAGCCCCAGCATTTT.